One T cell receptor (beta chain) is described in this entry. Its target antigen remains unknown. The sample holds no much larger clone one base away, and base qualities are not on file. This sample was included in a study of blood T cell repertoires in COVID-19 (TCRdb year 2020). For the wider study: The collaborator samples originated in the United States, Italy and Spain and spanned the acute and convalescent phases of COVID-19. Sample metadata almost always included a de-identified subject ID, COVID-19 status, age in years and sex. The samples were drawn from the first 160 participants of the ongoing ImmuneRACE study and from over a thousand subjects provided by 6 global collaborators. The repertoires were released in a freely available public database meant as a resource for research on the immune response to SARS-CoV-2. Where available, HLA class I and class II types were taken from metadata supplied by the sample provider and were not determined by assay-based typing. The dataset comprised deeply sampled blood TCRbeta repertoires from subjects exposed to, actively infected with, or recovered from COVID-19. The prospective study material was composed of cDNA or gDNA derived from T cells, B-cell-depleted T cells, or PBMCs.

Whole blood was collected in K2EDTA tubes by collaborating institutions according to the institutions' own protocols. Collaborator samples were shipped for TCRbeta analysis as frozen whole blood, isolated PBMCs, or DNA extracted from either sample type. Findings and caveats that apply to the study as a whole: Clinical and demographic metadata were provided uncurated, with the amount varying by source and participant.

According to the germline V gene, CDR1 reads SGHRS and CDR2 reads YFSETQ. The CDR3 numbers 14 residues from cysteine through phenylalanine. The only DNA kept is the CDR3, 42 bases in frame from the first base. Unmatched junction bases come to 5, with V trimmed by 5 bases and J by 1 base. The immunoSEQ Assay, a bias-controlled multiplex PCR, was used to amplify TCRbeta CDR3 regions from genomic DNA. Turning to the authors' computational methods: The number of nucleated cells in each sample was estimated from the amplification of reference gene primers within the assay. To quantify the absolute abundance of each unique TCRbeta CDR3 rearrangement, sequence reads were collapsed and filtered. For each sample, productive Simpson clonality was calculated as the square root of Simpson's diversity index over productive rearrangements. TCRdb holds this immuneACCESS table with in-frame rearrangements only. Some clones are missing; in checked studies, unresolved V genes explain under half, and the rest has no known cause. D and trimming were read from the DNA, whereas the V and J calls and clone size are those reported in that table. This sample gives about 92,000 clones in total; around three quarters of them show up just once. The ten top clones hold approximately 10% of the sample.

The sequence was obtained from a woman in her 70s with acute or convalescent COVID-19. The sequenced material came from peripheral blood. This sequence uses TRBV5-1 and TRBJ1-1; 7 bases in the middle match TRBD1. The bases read TGCGCCAGCAGTACGACAGGGAGGAACACTGAAGCTTTCTTT. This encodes CASSTTGRNTEAFF.